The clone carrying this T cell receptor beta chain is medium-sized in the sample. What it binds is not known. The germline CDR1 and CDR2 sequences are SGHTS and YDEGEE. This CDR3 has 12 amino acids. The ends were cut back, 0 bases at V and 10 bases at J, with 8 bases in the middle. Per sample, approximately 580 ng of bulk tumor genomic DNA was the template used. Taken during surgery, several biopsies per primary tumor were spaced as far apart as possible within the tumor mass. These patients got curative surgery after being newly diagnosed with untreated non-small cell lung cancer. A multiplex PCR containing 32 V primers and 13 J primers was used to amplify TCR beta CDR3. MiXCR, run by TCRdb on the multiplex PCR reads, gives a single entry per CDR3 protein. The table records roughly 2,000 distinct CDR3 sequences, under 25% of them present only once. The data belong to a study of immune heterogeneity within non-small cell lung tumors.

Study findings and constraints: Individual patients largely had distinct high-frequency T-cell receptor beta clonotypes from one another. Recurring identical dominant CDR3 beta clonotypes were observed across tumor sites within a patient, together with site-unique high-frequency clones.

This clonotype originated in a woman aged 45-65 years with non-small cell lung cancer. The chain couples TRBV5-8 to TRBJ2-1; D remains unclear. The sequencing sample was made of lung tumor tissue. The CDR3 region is CASSLDSPEQFF. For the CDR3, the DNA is TGTGCCAGCAGCTTGGACAGCCCCGAGCAGTTCTTC.